Listed below are T cell receptor beta chains from one sample, sequenced in a study of blood T cell repertoires in COVID-19. Assay: immunoSEQ multiplex PCR; the TCRdb copy retains only in-frame clones and omits some. The sample yields about 200,000 clones, around 82% seen once. The specimen was peripheral blood. These receptors were obtained from a woman aged 50 to 60 with acute or convalescent COVID-19. Each CDR3 is given with its conserved first and last residue. Fields, in order: V gene, clone size, D gene, J gene, CDR3 DNA, CDR3 protein. A D gene is named only where the DNA matches it firmly. Not every row has a clone size; where given, it reads once, few, many or a size class.

TRBV6-5	.	TRBD2	TRBJ2-1	TGTGCCAGCAGCGGGACTAGCGGGAGATCGGCTGAGCAGTTCTTC	CASSGTSGRSAEQFF
TRBV27	.	TRBD1	TRBJ2-5	TGTGCCAGCAGTGACAGGGGACCTCAAGAGACCCAGTACTTC	CASSDRGPQETQYF
TRBV28	few	.	TRBJ2-7	TGTGCCAGCAGGACGGGAGAGCTCTCCGAGCAGTACTTC	CASRTGELSEQYF
TRBV7-6	.	TRBD1	TRBJ2-7	TGTGCCAGCAGCCCCACCGTGGGACAGGGAGCCGAGCAGTACTTC	CASSPTVGQGAEQYF
TRBV2	.	.	TRBJ2-1	TGTGCCAGTAAATACAGGGTCCACAATGAGCAGTTCTTC	CASKYRVHNEQFF
TRBV11-2	.	TRBD2	TRBJ2-1	TGTGCCAGCAGCGGATTAGCGGGAGGGCCGTACAATGAGCAGTTCTTC	CASSGLAGGPYNEQFF
TRBV20-1	.	.	TRBJ1-1	TGCAGTGCTAGTAGGTATGGGCAGCTAGCTTTCTTT	CSASRYGQLAFF
TRBV19	.	.	TRBJ2-5	TGTGCCAGTAGTATTGGCGGGGAGACCCAGTACTTC	CASSIGGETQYF
TRBV5-1	.	TRBD2	TRBJ2-1	TGCGCCAGCAGCTTGGAGAAGACCAGCGGGAGTGGGGATGAGCAGTTCTTC	CASSLEKTSGSGDEQFF
TRBV5-4	.	.	TRBJ2-5	TGTGCCAGCAGCTTTTGGACTTTAACAGAGACCCAGTACTTC	CASSFWTLTETQYF
TRBV7-2	few	TRBD2	TRBJ2-2	TGTGCCAGCAGCAGGAGCGGGAGGGCCGAGGACGGGGAGCTGTTTTTT	CASSRSGRAEDGELFF
TRBV5-8	few	.	TRBJ1-5	TGTGCCAGCAGCTTCCGGGGGACTACCTCCAATGGTCAGCCCCAGCATTTT	CASSFRGTTSNGQPQHF
TRBV19	.	TRBD1	TRBJ1-2	TGTGCCAGTAGTATCATCGGACAGGGAGGAGATGGCTACACCTTC	CASSIIGQGGDGYTF
TRBV29-1	.	TRBD1	TRBJ1-4	TGCAGCGTAGTAGTAGGGGGCGTTGAAAAACTGTTTTTT	CSVVVGGVEKLFF
TRBV27	.	TRBD1	TRBJ1-2	TGTGCCAGCAGTTTATGGAGACCAGCCGGGACAGGCGTTCTCTATGGCTACACCTTC	CASSLWRPAGTGVLYGYTF
TRBV28	.	.	TRBJ1-2	TGTGCCAGCAGGCCCCTTACAGAGACCTACACCTTC	CASRPLTETYTF
TRBV10-1	.	TRBD2	TRBJ2-1	TGCGCCAGCAGTCATAGGACTAGCCAGAACTACAATGAGCAGTTCTTC	CASSHRTSQNYNEQFF
TRBV27	.	TRBD2	TRBJ2-7	TGTGCCAGCAGCCGGTGGGGGACTAGCGGGGACTACGAGCAGTACTTC	CASSRWGTSGDYEQYF
TRBV11-2	few	.	TRBJ2-2	TGTGCCAGCAGCTTTACAGAGAACACCGGGGAGCTGTTTTTT	CASSFTENTGELFF
TRBV11-2	once	TRBD1	TRBJ2-7	TGTGCCAGCAGCTTCGCGGGACAGGACTACGAGCAGTACTTC	CASSFAGQDYEQYF
TRBV5-5	once	TRBD1	TRBJ2-5	TGTGCCAGCAGCTTGGGACAGGGAGTTTTGGAGACCCAGTACTTC	CASSLGQGVLETQYF
TRBV29-1	.	TRBD1	TRBJ1-1	TGCAGCGTTCGGGAAGGGACAGGGAACACTGAAGCTTTCTTT	CSVREGTGNTEAFF
TRBV18	.	.	TRBJ2-1	TGTGCCAGCTCACCGAGCGATTGGGATGAGCAGTTCTTC	CASSPSDWDEQFF
TRBV24-1	.	TRBD1	TRBJ2-1	TGTGCCACCAGTGATTCCCCAGGGGGTGGTGAGCAGTTCTTC	CATSDSPGGGEQFF
TRBV5-4	.	.	TRBJ2-1	TGTGCCAGCAGCTTCTCGGGAGTAGGCAATGAGCAGTTCTTC	CASSFSGVGNEQFF
TRBV5-8	.	TRBD2	TRBJ2-1	TGTGCCAGCAGCTGGGGGGGACTAGCGGGAGGAGATGAGCAGTTCTTC	CASSWGGLAGGDEQFF
TRBV24-1	.	.	TRBJ2-1	TGTGCCACCAGTTTGGAGGAAGAGCAGTTCTTC	CATSLEEEQFF
TRBV19	.	.	TRBJ1-1	TGTGCCAGTAGTCGTGGGGGGTGGACTGAAGCTTTCTTT	CASSRGGWTEAFF
TRBV11-2	.	.	TRBJ2-1	TGTGCCAGCAGCTTAGACCTAAACAATGAGCAGTTCTTC	CASSLDLNNEQFF
TRBV5-4	once	TRBD2	TRBJ2-5	TGTGCCAGCAGCTTGCGGACTAGAGGGCGGGAGACCCAGTACTTC	CASSLRTRGRETQYF
TRBV24-1	.	.	TRBJ2-5	TGTGCCACCAGTGATACTCAGCTAGGACAAGAGACCCAGTACTTC	CATSDTQLGQETQYF
TRBV3-1/TRBV3-2	.	TRBD2	TRBJ2-7	TGTGCCAGCAGCCAAGGGGCGGGAGGGATCGGTGAGCAGTACTTC	CASSQGAGGIGEQYF
TRBV29-1	.	.	TRBJ1-5	TGCAGCGTTGGCCAGAACAGCAATCAGCCCCAGCATTTT	CSVGQNSNQPQHF
TRBV30	once	.	TRBJ1-3	TGTGCCTGGAGGACCGGGACTTGGGGCTCTGGAAACACCATATATTTT	CAWRTGTWGSGNTIYF
TRBV19	.	.	TRBJ1-5	TGTGCCAGTAGTCAACAGGGATACGGTCAGCCCCAGCATTTT	CASSQQGYGQPQHF
TRBV5-5	many	TRBD2	TRBJ2-5	TGTGCCAGCAGCTTGGAACTAGCGGGAGGAAGGGAGACCCAGTACTTC	CASSLELAGGRETQYF
TRBV24-1	.	.	TRBJ2-1	TGTGCCACCAGTGATGTGAGAGAAAATGAGCAGTTCTTC	CATSDVRENEQFF
TRBV30	.	.	TRBJ2-1	TGTGCCTGGAGTGTACTGGGGAGAACGGGCAATGAGCAGTTCTTC	CAWSVLGRTGNEQFF
TRBV5-1	.	.	TRBJ2-3	TGCGCCAGCAGCGTTTTGACAGGTACCACAGATACGCAGTATTTT	CASSVLTGTTDTQYF
TRBV6-2/TRBV6-3	few	TRBD1	TRBJ2-7	TGTGCCAGCAGTACCGGGACAGGGCTCAGGACTAGCTCCTACGAGCAGTACTTC	CASSTGTGLRTSSYEQYF
TRBV5-8	.	.	TRBJ2-6	TGTGCCAGCAGCACCACAGGGTCTGGGGCCAACGTCCTGACTTTC	CASSTTGSGANVLTF
TRBV13	.	TRBD2	TRBJ2-7	TGTGCCAGCAGCCTCGGGGGGGTAGGTGAGCAGTACTTC	CASSLGGVGEQYF
TRBV5-4	.	TRBD1	TRBJ1-1	TGTGCCAGCAGCACGGAGACAGGGCTGGACACTGAAGCTTTCTTT	CASSTETGLDTEAFF
TRBV4-1	.	.	TRBJ2-7	TGCGCCAGCAGCGACGGGAAGGACTACGAGCAGTACTTC	CASSDGKDYEQYF
TRBV19	.	.	TRBJ1-5	TGTGCCAGTAGTATAGGGCAGGGGTATCAGCCCCAGCATTTT	CASSIGQGYQPQHF
TRBV9	.	TRBD2	TRBJ2-3	TGTGCCAGCAGCCCCCGCCGTCTAGCGGGAGTGAACACAGATACGCAGTATTTT	CASSPRRLAGVNTDTQYF
TRBV29-1	.	TRBD1	TRBJ2-3	TGCAGCGTTGAATATGGACAGGGTGTGACAGATACGCAGTATTTT	CSVEYGQGVTDTQYF
TRBV25-1	.	TRBD1	TRBJ2-7	TGTGCCAGCAGTGACCCGAGACAGGGAACCTACGAGCAGTACTTC	CASSDPRQGTYEQYF
TRBV6-5	.	.	TRBJ2-4	TGTGCCAGCAGTTACATTTCGACAAGGGGCAAAAACATTCAGTACTTC	CASSYISTRGKNIQYF
TRBV28	.	TRBD1	TRBJ2-1	TGTGCCAGCAGTTTTTCAGGGGGCAGGTACAATGAGCAGTTCTTC	CASSFSGGRYNEQFF
TRBV27	.	.	TRBJ2-6	TGTGCCAGCAGCTCACGACTCTCTGGGGCCAACGTCCTGACTTTC	CASSSRLSGANVLTF
TRBV7-2	.	.	TRBJ2-7	TGTGCCAGCAGCTTAGCGCTGGGGGCTACCTACGAGCAGTACTTC	CASSLALGATYEQYF
TRBV29-1	once	TRBD1	TRBJ2-1	TGCAGCGGAAACAGGGGAAATGAGCAGTTCTTC	CSGNRGNEQFF
TRBV19	.	.	TRBJ1-5	TGTGCCAGTAGTATAGAGCAGGGAAGGAATCAGCCCCAGCATTTT	CASSIEQGRNQPQHF
TRBV6-5	.	TRBD1	TRBJ1-1	TGTGCCAGCAGTTACGACAGGGGAGCGGCTTTCTTT	CASSYDRGAAFF
TRBV7-6	.	TRBD2	TRBJ2-7	TGTGCCAGCAGCTTAGAGTGGAGCGGGGCCTACGAGCAGTACTTC	CASSLEWSGAYEQYF
TRBV2	.	.	TRBJ1-1	TGTGCCAGCAGTCTCGGGGGGGCTCCGAGGGCTTTCTTT	CASSLGGAPRAFF
TRBV29-1	.	.	TRBJ2-5	TGCAGCGTTGAACCTGGAGAGGCCCAGTACTTC	CSVEPGEAQYF
TRBV5-1	.	TRBD1	TRBJ1-5	TGCGCCAGCAGCGTCGACAGGGATCAGCCCCAGCATTTT	CASSVDRDQPQHF